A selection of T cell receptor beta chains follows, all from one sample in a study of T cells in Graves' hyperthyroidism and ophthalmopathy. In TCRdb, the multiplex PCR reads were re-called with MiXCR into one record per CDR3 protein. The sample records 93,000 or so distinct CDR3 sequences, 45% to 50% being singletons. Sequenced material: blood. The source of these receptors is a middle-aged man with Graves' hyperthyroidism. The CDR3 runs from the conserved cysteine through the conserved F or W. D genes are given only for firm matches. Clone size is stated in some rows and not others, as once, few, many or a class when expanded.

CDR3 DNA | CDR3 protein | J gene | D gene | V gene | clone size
TGTGCCAGTAGTATAAAAACGGGGGCCGGGGAAAAACTGTTTTTT | CASSIKTGAGEKLFF | TRBJ1-4 | . | TRBV19 | .
TGTGCCACCTGTGACCCTTCAGGGGGCGAGCTGTTCTTC | CATCDPSGGELFF | TRBJ2-1 | TRBD1 | TRBV24-1 | .
TGTGCCAGCAGCTTAGTTGGTGCGGGGGGGGTCAGAGATACGCAGTTCTTC | CASSLVGAGGVRDTQFF | TRBJ2-1 | TRBD2 | TRBV7-2 | .
TGTGCCAGCAGCGAGATGACAGGGGTCGACGAGCAGTACTTC | CASSEMTGVDEQYF | TRBJ2-7 | TRBD1 | TRBV2 | .
TGCGCCAGCAGCACGGAGGGAAACACCATATATTTT | CASSTEGNTIYF | TRBJ1-3 | . | TRBV5-1 | many
TGTGCCAGCAGCCGAGGCGAGGGTGGCAATCAGCCCCAGCATTTT | CASSRGEGGNQPQHF | TRBJ1-5 | . | TRBV11-2 | many
TGTCCCAGCAGCTTGGACTTTCGGGCAAAGACTGAAGCTTTCTTT | CPSSLDFRAKTEAFF | TRBJ1-1 | . | TRBV7-3 | .
TGTGCCAGCAGGCGGGACAGGGCGACAACTAATGAAAAACTGTTTTTT | CASRRDRATTNEKLFF | TRBJ1-4 | TRBD1 | TRBV2 | many
TGTGCCTGGACCGGACAGTTTACCTACAATGAGCAGTTCTTC | CAWTGQFTYNEQFF | TRBJ2-1 | . | TRBV7-8 | few
TGCAGCGTTGTGGTGACCGGAAACACCAGATATTTT | CSVVVTGNTRYF | TRBJ1-3 | . | TRBV29-1 | .
TGCAGCGCCTCAATAGCGGGAGGGTCAGATACGCAGTATTTT | CSASIAGGSDTQYF | TRBJ2-3 | TRBD2 | TRBV29-1 | .
TGCGCCGTTCTGCGGGAAATCAACACTGAAGCTTTCTTT | CAVLREINTEAFF | TRBJ1-1 | . | TRBV10-2 | many
TGTGCCACCAGTGACCTACAGTCCAATGAGCAGTTCTTC | CATSDLQSNEQFF | TRBJ2-1 | . | TRBV24-1 | .
TGTGCCAGTGGGACTAGCGGGCAGGCGAACACCGGGGAGCTGTTTTTT | CASGTSGQANTGELFF | TRBJ2-2 | TRBD2 | TRBV7-8 | many
TGTGCCAGCAGTATTACACTAGCGGGGAGAGATACGCAGTATTTT | CASSITLAGRDTQYF | TRBJ2-3 | TRBD2 | TRBV6-2/TRBV6-3 | many
TGTGCCAGCAGAGCCTCGGGGACAGAATATGGCTACACCTTC | CASRASGTEYGYTF | TRBJ1-2 | TRBD1 | TRBV9 | many
TGTGCCAGCAGCTTTACAGGGTTGAGCACCGGGGAGCTGTTTTTT | CASSFTGLSTGELFF | TRBJ2-2 | . | TRBV11-1 | many
TGTGCCAGCAGTTACGGCTGGACTGGGAACACTGAAGCTTTCTTT | CASSYGWTGNTEAFF | TRBJ1-1 | . | TRBV6-5 | many
TGCAGTGCTAGCGGGGGCATCGAGAGTGAGCAGTTCTTC | CSASGGIESEQFF | TRBJ2-1 | . | TRBV20-1 | .
TGTGCCAGCAGCCTACCGACAGGGGGCTCCACTGAAGCTTTCTTT | CASSLPTGGSTEAFF | TRBJ1-1 | TRBD1 | TRBV7-2 | .
TGTGCCAGCAGTTTACAAGGGGCCTTAAACACAGATACGCAGTATTTT | CASSLQGALNTDTQYF | TRBJ2-3 | . | TRBV7-8 | .
TGTGCCAGCAGTCAGGGGGGGAGGACTGAAGCTTTC | CASSQGGRTEAF | TRBJ2-6 | . | TRBV7-8 | .
TGCAGTGCTTCCCGGGACACCAGCACAGATACGCAGTATTTT | CSASRDTSTDTQYF | TRBJ2-3 | . | TRBV20-1 | many
TGTGCCAGCACCTCCCTTACACGAGGTCAAAAGTTCTTC | CASTSLTRGQKFF | TRBJ2-1 | . | TRBV7-2 | .
TGCGCCAGCAGCTTGGAAGCGAACACCGGGGAGCTGTTTTTT | CASSLEANTGELFF | TRBJ2-2 | . | TRBV5-1 | many
TGTGTCTCACCGGTAGGGGACTCACCCCTCCACTTT | CVSPVGDSPLHF | TRBJ1-6 | . | TRBV2 | .
TGTGCCAGCAGCTTCCAGGGCGCTGGCCACACCTTC | CASSFQGAGHTF | TRBJ1-2 | . | TRBV11-2 | .
TGTGCCAGCAGCCATGGGGCTCTAGGTTATGGCTACGCCTTC | CASSHGALGYGYAF | TRBJ1-2 | . | TRBV9 | .
TGTGCCAGCAGTTTGAGCTTGTACACCGGGGAGCTGTTTTTT | CASSLSLYTGELFF | TRBJ2-2 | . | TRBV12-3/TRBV12-4 | many
TGTGCCAGCAGTGATCTGGGGACCTACGAGCAGTACTTC | CASSDLGTYEQYF | TRBJ2-7 | . | TRBV25-1 | .
TGTGCCAGCAGTGAAGCCCGGACAGGGACCTTCTACGAGCAGTACTTC | CASSEARTGTFYEQYF | TRBJ2-7 | TRBD1 | TRBV25-1 | many
TGTGCCAGCAGCGTAGGGGTAGGGGACTATGGGGAGACCCAGCATTTT | CASSVGVGDYGETQHF | TRBJ1-5 | . | TRBV9 | .
TGCAGTGCAGTAGAGGCAGGGACAGCGAACTCCTACGAGCAGTACTTC | CSAVEAGTANSYEQYF | TRBJ2-7 | TRBD1 | TRBV20-1 | .
TGCAGTGCTAGAGTAGGGGCGGGGTTGGGGACTGAAGCTTTCTTT | CSARVGAGLGTEAFF | TRBJ1-1 | . | TRBV20-1 | .
TGTGCCAGCAGCACGGGGACAGGGGGGACTGAAGCTTTCTTT | CASSTGTGGTEAFF | TRBJ1-1 | TRBD1 | TRBV11-1 | .
TGTGCCAGCAGCCTACCGAGATTCAGGCCCAACCTTAATAACTATGGCTACACCTTC | CASSLPRFRPNLNNYGYTF | TRBJ1-2 | . | TRBV7-2 | .
TGTGCCACCAGTGATACCAACAGGGCTTACAATGAGCAGTTCTTC | CATSDTNRAYNEQFF | TRBJ2-1 | . | TRBV24-1 | .
TGTGCCAGCAGCTTAGCGTCGGGGGGGGGCACAGATACGCAGTATTTT | CASSLASGGGTDTQYF | TRBJ2-3 | TRBD2 | TRBV7-2 | .
TGTGCCAGCAGCCAGCAGAGGGACTTCTCCTACGAGCAGTACTTC | CASSQQRDFSYEQYF | TRBJ2-7 | . | TRBV7-9 | many
TGCAGTGCTAGAGATGGAGGGACAGGGCATGGCTACACCTTC | CSARDGGTGHGYTF | TRBJ1-2 | TRBD1 | TRBV20-1 | once
TGTGCCAGCAGCGCCCCGGGGAGGACCACCTACGAGCAGTACTTC | CASSAPGRTTYEQYF | TRBJ2-7 | . | TRBV7-9 | many
TGTGCCAGCAGCCCTCAACTAGCGGGGGGGGTTCAAGAGACCCAGTACTTC | CASSPQLAGGVQETQYF | TRBJ2-5 | TRBD2 | TRBV7-6 | .
TGCAGTGCTAGCAATGCGGGCCCCTACAATGAGCAGTTCTTC | CSASNAGPYNEQFF | TRBJ2-1 | . | TRBV20-1 | many
TGTGCCACCAACCGGGGGGACAGTGAGACCCAGTACTTC | CATNRGDSETQYF | TRBJ2-5 | . | TRBV15 | .
TGTGCCAGCAGTCTGCTACGAAGCGGGCACAATGAGCAGTTCTTC | CASSLLRSGHNEQFF | TRBJ2-1 | . | TRBV6-1 | many
TGTGCCAGCAGCCCAGATAAGGGACCAAATCCTAACACCGGGGAGCTGTTTTTT | CASSPDKGPNPNTGELFF | TRBJ2-2 | . | TRBV7-2 | many
TGTGCCAGCTCACCGGGGCGGGTTTCCTACAATGAGCAGTTCTTC | CASSPGRVSYNEQFF | TRBJ2-1 | . | TRBV18 | .
TGTGCCAGCGAAGGGAGCAATGAGCAGTTCTTC | CASEGSNEQFF | TRBJ2-1 | . | TRBV6-2/TRBV6-3 | many
TGTGCCAGCAATAGGGGTCTCGGGTCCTACAATGAGCAGTTCTTC | CASNRGLGSYNEQFF | TRBJ2-1 | . | TRBV7-9 | many
TGTGCCAGCCTTACCCGTCCAGGGAATAGCAATCAGCCCCAGCATTTT | CASLTRPGNSNQPQHF | TRBJ1-5 | . | TRBV28 | .
TGCGCCAGCAGCTTAGGTAGGGCCATCCCCTACGAGCAGTACTTC | CASSLGRAIPYEQYF | TRBJ2-7 | . | TRBV5-1 | many
TGCAGTTATCAGGGCGCCCCGGCGGGTGAGCAGTTCTTC | CSYQGAPAGEQFF | TRBJ2-1 | . | TRBV29-1 | .
TGTGCCAGCAGTGATATTAGGGGATGGGAGACCCAGTACTTC | CASSDIRGWETQYF | TRBJ2-5 | . | TRBV6-1 | many
TGTGCCAGCAGGCCCCCCCCGGGGGCCGGTCAGCCCCAGCATTTT | CASRPPPGAGQPQHF | TRBJ1-5 | . | TRBV6-5 | few